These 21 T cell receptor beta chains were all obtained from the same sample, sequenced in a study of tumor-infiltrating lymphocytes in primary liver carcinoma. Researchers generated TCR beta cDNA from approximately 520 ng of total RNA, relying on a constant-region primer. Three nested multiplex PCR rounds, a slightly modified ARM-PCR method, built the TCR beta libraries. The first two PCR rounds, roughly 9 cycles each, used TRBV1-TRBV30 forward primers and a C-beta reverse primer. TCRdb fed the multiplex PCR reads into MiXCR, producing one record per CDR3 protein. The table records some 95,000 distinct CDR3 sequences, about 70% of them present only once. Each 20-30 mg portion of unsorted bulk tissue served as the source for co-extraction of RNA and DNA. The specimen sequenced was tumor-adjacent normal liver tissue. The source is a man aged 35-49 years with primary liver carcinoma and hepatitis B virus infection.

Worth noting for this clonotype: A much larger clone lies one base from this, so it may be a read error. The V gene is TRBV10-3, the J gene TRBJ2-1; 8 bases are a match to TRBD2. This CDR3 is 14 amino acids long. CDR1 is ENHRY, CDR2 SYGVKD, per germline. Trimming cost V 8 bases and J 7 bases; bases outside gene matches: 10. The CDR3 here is CAIGTIGGDNEQFF. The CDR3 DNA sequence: TGTGCCATCGGGACTATCGGGGGGGATAATGAGCAGTTCTTC.

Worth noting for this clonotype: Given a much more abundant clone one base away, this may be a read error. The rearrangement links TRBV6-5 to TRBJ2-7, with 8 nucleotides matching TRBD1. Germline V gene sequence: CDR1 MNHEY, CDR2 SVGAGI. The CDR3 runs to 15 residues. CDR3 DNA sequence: TGTGCCAGCAGTTACACAGGGGGAAGCTCCTACAAGCAGTACTTC. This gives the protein CASSYTGGSSYKQYF.

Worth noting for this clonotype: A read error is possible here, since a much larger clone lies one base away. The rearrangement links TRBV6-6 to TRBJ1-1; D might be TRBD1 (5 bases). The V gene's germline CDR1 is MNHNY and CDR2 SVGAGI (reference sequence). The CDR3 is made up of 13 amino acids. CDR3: CAGSYRGETEAFF. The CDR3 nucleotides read TGTGCCGGCAGTTACCGAGGGGAAACTGAAGCTTTCTTT.

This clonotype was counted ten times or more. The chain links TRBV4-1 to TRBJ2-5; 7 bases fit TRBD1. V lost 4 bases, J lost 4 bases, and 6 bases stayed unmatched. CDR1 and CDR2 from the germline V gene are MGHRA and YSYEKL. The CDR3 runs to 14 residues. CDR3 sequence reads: CASSPRGLGETQYF. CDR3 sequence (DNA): TGCGCCAGCAGCCCAAGGGGGCTGGGAGAGACCCAGTACTTC.

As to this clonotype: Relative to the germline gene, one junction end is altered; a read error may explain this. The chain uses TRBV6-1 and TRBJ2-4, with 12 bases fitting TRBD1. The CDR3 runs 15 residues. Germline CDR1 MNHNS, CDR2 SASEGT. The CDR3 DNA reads TGTGCCAGGAGTGAACTGGGACAGGGGGCTAACACTCAGTACTTC. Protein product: CARSELGQGANTQYF.

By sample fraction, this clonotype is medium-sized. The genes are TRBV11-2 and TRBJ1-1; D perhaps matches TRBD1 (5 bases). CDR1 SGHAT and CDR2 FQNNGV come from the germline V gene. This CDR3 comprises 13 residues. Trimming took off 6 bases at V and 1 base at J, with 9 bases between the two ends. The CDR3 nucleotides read TGTGCCAGCAGTTGGGGGACGAACACTGAAGCTTTCTTT. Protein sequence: CASSWGTNTEAFF.

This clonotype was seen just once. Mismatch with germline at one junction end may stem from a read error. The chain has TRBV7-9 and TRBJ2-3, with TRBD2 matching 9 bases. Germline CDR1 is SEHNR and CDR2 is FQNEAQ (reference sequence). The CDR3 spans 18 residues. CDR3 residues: CANSLSSGRGGRSDTQYF. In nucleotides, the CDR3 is TGTGCCAACAGCTTAAGTAGCGGGAGAGGGGGTCGTTCAGATACGCAGTATTTT. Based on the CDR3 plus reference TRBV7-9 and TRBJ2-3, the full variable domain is DTGVSQNPRHKITKRGQNVTFRCDPISEHNRLYWYRQTLGQGPEFLTYFQNEAQLEKSRLLSDRFSAERPKGSFSTLEIQRTEQGDSAMYLCANSLSSGRGGRSDTQYFGPGTRLTVL.

The CDR3 sequence is CANSQVLGTTVNTEAFF. CDR3 bases: TGCGCCAACAGTCAAGTTTTAGGGACGACGGTGAACACTGAAGCTTTCTTT. The J gene is TRBJ1-1, the V gene TRBV4-1; possibly TRBD1 for D (5 bases). Germline CDR1 reads MGHRA; CDR2 reads YSYEKL. The V end lost 10 bases, the J end lost 0 bases, and 24 bases lay between the germline ends. The CDR3 is 17 amino acids.

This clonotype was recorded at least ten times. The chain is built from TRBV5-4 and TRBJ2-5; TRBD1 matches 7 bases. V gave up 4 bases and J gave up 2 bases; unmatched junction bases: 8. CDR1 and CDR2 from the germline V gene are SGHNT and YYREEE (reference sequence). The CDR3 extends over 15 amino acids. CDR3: CASSDGETGQETQYF. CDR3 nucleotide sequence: TGTGCCAGCAGCGATGGGGAGACAGGGCAAGAGACCCAGTACTTC.

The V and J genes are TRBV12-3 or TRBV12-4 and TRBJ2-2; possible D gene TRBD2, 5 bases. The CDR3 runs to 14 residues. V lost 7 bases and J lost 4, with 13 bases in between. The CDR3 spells CASTEVPSTGELFF. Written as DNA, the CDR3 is TGTGCCAGCACGGAGGTTCCCAGCACCGGGGAGCTGTTTTTT.

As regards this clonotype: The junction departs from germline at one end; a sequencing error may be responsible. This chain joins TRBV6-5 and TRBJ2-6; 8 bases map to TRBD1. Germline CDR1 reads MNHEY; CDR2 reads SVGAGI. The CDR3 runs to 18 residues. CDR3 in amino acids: CASSLWTGTKVGASVLTF. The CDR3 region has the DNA TGTGCCAGCAGTCTTTGGACAGGGACGAAAGTTGGGGCCAGCGTCCTGACTTTC.

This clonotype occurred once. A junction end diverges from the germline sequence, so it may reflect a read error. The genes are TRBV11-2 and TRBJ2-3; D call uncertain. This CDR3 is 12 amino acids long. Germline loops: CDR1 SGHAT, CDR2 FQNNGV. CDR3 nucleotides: TGTGCCAGCTGCTTAATGGTCGGTACACAGTATTTT. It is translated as CASCLMVGTQYF.

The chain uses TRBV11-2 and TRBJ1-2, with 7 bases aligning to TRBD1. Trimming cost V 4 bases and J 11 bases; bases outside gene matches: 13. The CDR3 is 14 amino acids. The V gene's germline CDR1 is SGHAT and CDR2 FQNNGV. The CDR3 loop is CASSSSSDRRGYTF. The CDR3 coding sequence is TGTGCCAGCAGCTCATCGTCGGACAGGCGTGGATACACCTTC.

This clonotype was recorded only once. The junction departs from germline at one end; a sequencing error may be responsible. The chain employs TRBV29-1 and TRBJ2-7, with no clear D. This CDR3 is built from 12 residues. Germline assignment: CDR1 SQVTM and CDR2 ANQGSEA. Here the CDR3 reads CSVGSTPDEQYF. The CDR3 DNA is TGCAGCGTTGGGTCAACCCCGGACGAGCAGTATTTC.

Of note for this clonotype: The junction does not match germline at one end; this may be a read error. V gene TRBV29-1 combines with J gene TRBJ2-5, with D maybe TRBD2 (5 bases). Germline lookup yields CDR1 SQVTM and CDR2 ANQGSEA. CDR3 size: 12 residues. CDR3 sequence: CSDLDSGEIQYF. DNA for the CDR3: TGCAGCGACCTGGACTCCGGGGAGATCCAGTACTTC.

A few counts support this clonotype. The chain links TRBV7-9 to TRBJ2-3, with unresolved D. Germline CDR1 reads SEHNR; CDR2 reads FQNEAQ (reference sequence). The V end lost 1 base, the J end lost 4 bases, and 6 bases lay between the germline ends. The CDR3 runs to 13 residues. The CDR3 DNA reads TGTGCCAGCAGCTTAGATTCCGCAGATACGCAGTATTTT. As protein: CASSLDSADTQYF.

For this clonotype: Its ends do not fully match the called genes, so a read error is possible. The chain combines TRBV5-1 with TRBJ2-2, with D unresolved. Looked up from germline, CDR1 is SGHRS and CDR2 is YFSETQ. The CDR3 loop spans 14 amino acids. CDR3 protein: CANSRVGNTGELFF. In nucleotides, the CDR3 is TGCGCCAACAGCCGGGTGGGGAACACCGGGGAGCTGTTTTTT. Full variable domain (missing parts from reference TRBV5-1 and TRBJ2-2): KAGVTQTPRYLIKTRGQQVTLSCSPISGHRSVSWYQQTPGQGLQFLFEYFSETQRNKGNFPGRFSGRQFSNSRSEMNVSTLELGDSALYLCANSRVGNTGELFFGEGSRLTVL.

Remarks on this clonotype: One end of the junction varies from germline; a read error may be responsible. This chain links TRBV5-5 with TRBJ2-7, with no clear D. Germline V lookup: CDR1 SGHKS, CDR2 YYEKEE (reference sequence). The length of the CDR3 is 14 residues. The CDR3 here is CTSSLEILSYEHYF. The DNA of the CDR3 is TGTACCAGCAGCTTGGAGATCCTCTCCTACGAGCACTACTTC. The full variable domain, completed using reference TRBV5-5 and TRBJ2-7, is DAGVTQSPTHLIKTRGQQVTLRCSPISGHKSVSWYQQVLGQGPQFIFQYYEKEERGRGNFPDRFSARQFPNYSSELNVNALLLGDSALYLCTSSLEILSYEHYFGPGTRLTVT.

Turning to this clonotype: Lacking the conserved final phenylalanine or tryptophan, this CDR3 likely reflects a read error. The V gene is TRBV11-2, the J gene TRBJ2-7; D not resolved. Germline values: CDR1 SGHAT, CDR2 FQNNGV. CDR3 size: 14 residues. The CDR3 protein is CASSLAKGLYEQYL. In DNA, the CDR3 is TGTGCCAGTAGCTTAGCTAAAGGCCTATACGAGCAGTACTTA.

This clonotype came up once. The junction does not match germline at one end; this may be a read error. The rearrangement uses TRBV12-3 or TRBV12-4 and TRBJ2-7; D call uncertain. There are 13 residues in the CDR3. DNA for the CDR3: TGTGCCAGCAGTTTAGGGACGTCGGGCAAGCAGTATTTC. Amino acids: CASSLGTSGKQYF.

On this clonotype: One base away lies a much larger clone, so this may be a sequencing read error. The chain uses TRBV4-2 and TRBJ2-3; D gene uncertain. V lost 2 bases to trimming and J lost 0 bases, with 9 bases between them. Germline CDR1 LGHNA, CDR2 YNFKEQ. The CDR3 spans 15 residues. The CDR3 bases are TGTGCCAGCAGCCAAAACAGAACTAGCACAGATACGCAGTATTTT. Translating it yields CASSQNRTSTDTQYF.